This T cell receptor beta chain derives from a study of blood T cell repertoires in COVID-19. The CDR3 has 19 amino acids. The germline V gene encodes CDR1 SGHTA and CDR2 FQGTGA. Trimming at V came to 2 bases and at J to 7 bases, leaving 18 bases not matched to a gene. Repertoires were generated with immunoSEQ multiplex PCR, while TCRdb's copy carries only in-frame clones and drops some. The data show approximately 200,000 clones, with about nine tenths seen just once and approximately 1.1% held by the top ten. The sequence derives from a man under 40 with acute or convalescent COVID-19. V and J are TRBV7-3 and TRBJ2-1; the match to TRBD2 covers 9 bases. Sequenced sample: peripheral blood. The CDR3 loop reads CASSLDSGGPPTSRNEQFF. CDR3 DNA sequence: TGTGCCAGCAGCTTAGATAGCGGGGGCCCCCCGACCTCTAGAAATGAGCAGTTCTTC.